This T cell receptor (beta chain) was documented in a study of cytomegalovirus exposure and HLA in healthy donors (dated by TCRdb to between 2016 and 2019). Regarding the complete study: According to an earlier analysis of 587 of the donors, about 179 million T cells yielded some 120 million unique TCR beta sequences and about 280 Gb of sequence data. About 310 gigabases of sequencing data and roughly 90 million unique TCR sequences were included in an early release covering about 620 HLA-typed donors. The genetic ancestry cluster associated with self-reported Caucasian donors included 81% of the roughly 400 genotyped donors. The study aimed to test whether cataloging public T cell receptors could reveal signatures of past pathogen exposure. The T cell repertoires of around 730 subjects were profiled by immunosequencing and related to cytomegalovirus serostatus. Besides the first cohort of approximately 670 subjects, a separate validation cohort made up of around 120 different subjects was used. To predict cytomegalovirus infection status, the study brought together high-throughput TCR immunosequencing, statistical association of individual TCRs with disease status, and machine learning. In a later analysis, previously published TCR beta repertoires from 670 or so donors were re-analyzed and high-resolution HLA genotyping was added so that TCR occurrence patterns could be studied. In the later analysis, no new phenotypic data were used to find candidate immune exposures; instead, reliance was placed on TCR beta sequences and their occurrence across donors. To decide whether each TCR beta V gene segment behaved as functional or pseudogenic, an earlier analysis of over 500 of the donors relied on high-throughput TCR beta sequencing. Donor age, sex, ethnicity and CMV serostatus were collected together with the repertoire data. A later genetic analysis took genome-wide SNP genotypes for 398 of the 666 donors and used that subset as a discovery cohort. Every discovery cohort repertoire had been produced on one sequencing platform. HLA typing included class I and class II loci at four-digit resolution. The number of donors typed differed by locus, with roughly 629-640 for A, B, C, DRB1 and DQB1, more than 500 for DQA1, approximately 570 for DPA1, and some 440 for DPB1. Five DR-DQ haplotypes were treated as single units for association and clustering because of strong linkage in the cohort. Among 350 to 400 genotyped donors of the cohort, an average of roughly 240,000 unique TCR beta nucleotide sequences were sequenced per donor, roughly 18% of them non-productive. The full study reports these points: At a false discovery rate of 0.05, a later analysis linked fewer than 20,000 TCR beta sequences to specific HLA alleles. In both the original and validation cohorts, the classifier was reported to diagnose cytomegalovirus status with high specificity and sensitivity. Because counts were too low, fewer than 20 rarely observed V segments, including chromosome 9 orphons, were excluded from the earlier analysis of about 500 of the donors. A later analysis reported that several top co-occurrence clusters appeared linked to parvovirus B19, influenza, CMV and Epstein-Barr virus. Because HLA typing was unavailable for some donors at each locus, only the typed subset was used in association tests. This cohort had only TCR beta chains sequenced, and the lack of alpha or paired-chain data limited which features could be detected. In a later genetic analysis, fewer N-insertions in productive TCRs were reported among donors in an Asian-associated ancestry cluster than the roughly 710-donor mean. In a later analysis, TCR association rates were found to vary across HLA loci, with the most associated TCRs seen for DRB1 alleles and the fewest for HLA-C alleles. Assigning TCR associations to individual alleles was difficult when HLA alleles, especially DR and DQ, strongly co-occurred. A few of the identified cytomegalovirus-associated TCR beta chains were confirmed in vitro to be specific for cytomegalovirus antigens. In a later analysis, HLA-associated TCR beta chains showed more clonal expansion and lower generation probabilities than non-associated chains that were equally common. CMV serostatus was the only immune exposure information available for the cohort. In the study, around 150 TCR beta chains were listed as associated with cytomegalovirus. A cluster of highly shared sequence variants was judged likely to be a technical artifact of the sequencing pipeline. A further reported finding was that TCR beta sequences accurately predicted the HLA-A and HLA-B alleles for most subjects in the first cohort. While some public TCRs were present in many individuals, most TCR sequences turned up only very rarely across donors. Most CMV-associated TCR beta chains appeared to be HLA-restricted in a later analysis, and the HLA associations seemed to be driven largely by CMV exposure. An earlier analysis of 450 to 750 of the donors showed that most TCR beta V segments appeared in productive rearrangements either about 90% or about 30% of the time, which broadly matched IMGT annotations. Sequencing depth was assumed to be roughly uniform across donors in the presence/absence analyses, though that assumption may not hold. The authors suggested that the approach could potentially be extended to other disease states and immunological phenotypes. Linkage disequilibrium might explain the correlated functional status among segregating V segments, but an unknown experimental factor could not be ruled out. In a later genetic analysis, a missense DCLRE1C variant was associated with V-gene and J-gene trimming of TCR beta chains, and the association was replicated in an independent cohort.

As to this clone: Its antigen is currently not known. The sample holds no much larger clone one base away, and base qualities are not on file.

The library relied on the immunoSEQ multiplex PCR assay. For the multiplex PCR, a mixture combining 60 forward primers for TCR Vbeta segments and 13 reverse primers for TCR Jbeta segments was used. Amplification of the CDR3 region of rearranged TCR beta genes was performed with a multiplex PCR assay on genomic DNA. On the Illumina HiSeq System, the amplified TCR beta libraries were sequenced as 87-base-pair reads. The authors' analysis ran thus. A later analysis counted some 74 million unique TCR beta chains across the 666 repertoires, and some 12 million of these chains were shared by at least two donors. Raw reads were error-corrected and collapsed into unique sequences by a nearest-neighbor algorithm in which closely related sequences were merged to remove PCR and sequencing errors. To assign V, D and J gene segments, CDR3 sequences were aligned to IMGT reference sequences. For a sequence to be retained, a match of at least six nucleotides was required to both a V gene segment and a J gene segment. Rearrangements were called productive when the CDR3 lacked stop codons and stayed in frame with V and J; all others were non-productive. CDR3 was defined according to IMGT convention as the region running from the second conserved V-encoded cysteine to the conserved J-encoded phenylalanine. In an earlier analysis of more than 550 of the donors, sequences lacking an unambiguous match to a single V gene segment were excluded. In an earlier analysis of a few hundred of the donors, a V segment was called functional when productive rearrangements were above 56.7%, and segregating when the standard deviation between donors exceeded 5%. A statistical classification framework was built to diagnose cytomegalovirus status from the catalog of TCR beta chain sequences. V and J gene assignment, in a later analysis, came from comparing TCR nucleotide sequences with IMGT/GENE-DB human TR gene sequences. In a later analysis, CDR3 sequences and most-parsimonious VDJ recombination scenarios were assigned using the TCRdist pipeline. In a later analysis, every TCR beta chain was defined by the combination of its CDR3 amino acid sequence and its V-gene family, and reads without a unique V-gene family were dropped. A later analysis removed over 500 highly shared, low-generation-probability nucleotide sequences to deal with suspected cross-contamination and a sequencing artifact. In a later analysis, a clonal expansion index was calculated for each public chain from normalized within-repertoire ranks of inferred template counts. A later analysis computed generation probabilities with a VDJ recombination model fitted to out-of-frame rearrangements, and checked the results against IGoR. In a later analysis, hypergeometric tests were used to score TCR-TCR, TCR-HLA and TCR-CMV co-occurrence, with a repertoire-size bias correction applied to TCR pairs. To estimate false discovery rates, a later analysis permuted the HLA or CMV assignments 20 times. A later analysis grouped co-occurring TCRs with DBSCAN, adding TCRdist sequence similarity when clustering within HLA-allele-positive subsets. Co-occurrence clustering excluded repertoires with fewer than 30,000 or more than 120,000 public chains, plus five with anomalous nucleotide sharing. TCRdb holds this immuneACCESS table with in-frame rearrangements only. Some clones are missing; in checked studies, unresolved V genes explain under half, and the rest has no known cause. V and J calls plus clone size are reproduced from that table; the DNA served to infer D and trimming. Across this sample there are 100,000 to 150,000 clones, with roughly 84% seen only once. The top ten clones comprise roughly 3% of the sample.

The cohort comprised around 690 healthy bone marrow donors. Cohort members were all nominally healthy when sampled, although unrecorded immune exposures were likely present. The donor tested CMV seronegative, placing the donor among the 352 seronegative members of the cohort. Each donor provided a peripheral blood sample, and peripheral blood mononuclear cells were used for TCR beta sequencing. The Qiagen DNeasy Blood Extraction Kit was used to extract genomic DNA from the blood cell samples. The sequence came from a man in his fifties or sixties in good health and CMV-seronegative. What was sequenced was PBMCs.

The bases are TGTGCCAGCAGCCGCCGGGACAGGGCCAATAATTCACCCCTCCACTTT. This translates into CASSRRDRANNSPLHF. The rearranged chain carries TRBV14 and TRBJ1-6; TRBD1 lines up with 9 middle nucleotides. CDR1 and CDR2 (SGHDN, FVKESK) derive from the germline V gene. The germline V end is reduced by 4 bases and the J end by 5 bases; junction bases left unmatched: 6. The CDR3 covers 16 residues, taking in both the cysteine and the phenylalanine. CDR3 DNA is the only sequence kept; it has 48 bases, read in frame from the first base.